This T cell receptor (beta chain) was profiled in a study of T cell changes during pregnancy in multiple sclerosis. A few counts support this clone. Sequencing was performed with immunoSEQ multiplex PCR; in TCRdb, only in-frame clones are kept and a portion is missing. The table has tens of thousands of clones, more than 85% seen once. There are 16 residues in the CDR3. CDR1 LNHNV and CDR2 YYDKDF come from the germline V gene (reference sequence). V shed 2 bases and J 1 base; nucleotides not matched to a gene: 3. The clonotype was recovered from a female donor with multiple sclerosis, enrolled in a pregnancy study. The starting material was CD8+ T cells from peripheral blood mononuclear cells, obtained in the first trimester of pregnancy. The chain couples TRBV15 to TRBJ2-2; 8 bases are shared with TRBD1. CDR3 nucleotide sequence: TGTGCCACCAGCAGAATGGACAGGGAGAACACCGGGGAGCTGTTTTTT. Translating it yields CATSRMDRENTGELFF. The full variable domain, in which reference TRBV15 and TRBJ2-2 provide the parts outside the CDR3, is DAMVIQNPRYQVTQFGKPVTLSCSQTLNHNVMYWYQQKSSQAPKLLFHYYDKDFNNEADTPDNFQSRRPNTSFCFLDIRSPGLGDTAMYLCATSRMDRENTGELFFGEGSRLTVL.